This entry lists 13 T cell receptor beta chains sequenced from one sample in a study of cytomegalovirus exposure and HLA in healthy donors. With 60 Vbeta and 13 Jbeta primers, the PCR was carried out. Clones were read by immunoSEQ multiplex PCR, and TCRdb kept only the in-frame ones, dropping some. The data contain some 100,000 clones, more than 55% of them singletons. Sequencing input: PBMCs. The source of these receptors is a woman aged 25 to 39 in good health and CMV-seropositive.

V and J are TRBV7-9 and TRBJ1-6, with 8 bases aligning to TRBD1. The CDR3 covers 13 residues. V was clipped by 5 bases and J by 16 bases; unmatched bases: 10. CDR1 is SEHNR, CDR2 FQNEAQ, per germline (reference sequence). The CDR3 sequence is CASSPFGDRTLHF. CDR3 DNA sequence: TGTGCCAGCAGCCCTTTCGGGGACAGGACACTCCACTTT.

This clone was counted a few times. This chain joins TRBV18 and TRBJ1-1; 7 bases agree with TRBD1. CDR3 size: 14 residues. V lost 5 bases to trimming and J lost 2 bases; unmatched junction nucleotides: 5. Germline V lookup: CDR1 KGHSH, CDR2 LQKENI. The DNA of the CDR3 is TGTGCCAGCTCAAGGACAGGACCTAACACTGAAGCTTTCTTT. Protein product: CASSRTGPNTEAFF.

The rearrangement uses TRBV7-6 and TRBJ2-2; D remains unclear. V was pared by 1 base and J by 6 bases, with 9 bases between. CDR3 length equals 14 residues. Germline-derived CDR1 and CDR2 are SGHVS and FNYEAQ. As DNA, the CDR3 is TGTGCCAGCAGCTTAGGGGCCAACGCCGGGGAGCTGTTTTTT. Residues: CASSLGANAGELFF.

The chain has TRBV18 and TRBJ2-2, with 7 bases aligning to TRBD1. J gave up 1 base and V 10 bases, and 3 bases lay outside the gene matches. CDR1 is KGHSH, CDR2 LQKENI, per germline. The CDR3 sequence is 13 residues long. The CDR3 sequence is CATHRGNTGELFF. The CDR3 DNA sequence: TGTGCCACCCACAGGGGGAACACCGGGGAGCTGTTTTTT.

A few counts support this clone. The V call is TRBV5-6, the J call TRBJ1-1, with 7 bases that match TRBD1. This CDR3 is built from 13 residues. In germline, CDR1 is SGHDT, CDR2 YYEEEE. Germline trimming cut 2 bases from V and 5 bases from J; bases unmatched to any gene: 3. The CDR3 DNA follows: TGTGCCAGCAGCTTACAGGGGACGACTGAAGCTTTCTTT. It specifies CASSLQGTTEAFF.

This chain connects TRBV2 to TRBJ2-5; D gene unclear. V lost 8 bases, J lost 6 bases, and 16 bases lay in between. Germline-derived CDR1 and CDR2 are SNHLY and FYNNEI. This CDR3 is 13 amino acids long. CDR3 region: CASHPMMVQTQYF. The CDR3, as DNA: TGTGCCAGCCACCCTATGATGGTACAGACCCAGTACTTC.

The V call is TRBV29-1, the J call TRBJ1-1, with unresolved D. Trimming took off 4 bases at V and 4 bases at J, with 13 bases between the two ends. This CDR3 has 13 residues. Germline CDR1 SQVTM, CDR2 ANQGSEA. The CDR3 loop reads CSVASSGSTEAFF. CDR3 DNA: TGCAGCGTTGCGTCTAGTGGGAGCACTGAAGCTTTCTTT.

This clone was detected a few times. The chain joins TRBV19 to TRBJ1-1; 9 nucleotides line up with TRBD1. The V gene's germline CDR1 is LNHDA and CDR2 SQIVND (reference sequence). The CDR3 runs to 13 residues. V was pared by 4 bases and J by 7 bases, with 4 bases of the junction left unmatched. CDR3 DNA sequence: TGTGCCAGTAGTACCGGGACAGGGAGTGAAGCTTTCTTT. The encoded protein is CASSTGTGSEAFF.

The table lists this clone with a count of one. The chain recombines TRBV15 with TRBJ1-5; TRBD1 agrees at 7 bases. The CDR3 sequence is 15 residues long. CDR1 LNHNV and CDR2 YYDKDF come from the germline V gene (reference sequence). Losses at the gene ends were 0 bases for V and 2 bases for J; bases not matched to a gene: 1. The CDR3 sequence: CATSRETGGNQPQHF. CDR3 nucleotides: TGTGCCACCAGCAGAGAAACAGGGGGCAATCAGCCCCAGCATTTT.

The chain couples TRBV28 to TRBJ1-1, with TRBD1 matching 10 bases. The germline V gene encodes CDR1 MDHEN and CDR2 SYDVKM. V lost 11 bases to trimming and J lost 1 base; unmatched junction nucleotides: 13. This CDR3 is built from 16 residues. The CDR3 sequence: CACYWGTGAWNTEAFF. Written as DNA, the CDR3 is TGTGCCTGCTACTGGGGGACAGGGGCTTGGAACACTGAAGCTTTCTTT.

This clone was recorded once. In DNA form, the CDR3 reads TGTGCCAGCACCCTGATTTCCTGGGGCAAGACTGAAGCTTTCTTT. Residues: CASTLISWGKTEAFF. The genes are TRBV28 and TRBJ1-1; D may be TRBD1 (5 bases). The germline gives CDR1 MDHEN, CDR2 SYDVKM. Trimming stripped 7 bases from V and 5 bases from J, with 20 bases between. CDR3 length equals 15 residues. Drawing the rest from reference TRBV28 and TRBJ1-1, the complete variable domain is DVKVTQSSRYLVKRTGEKVFLECVQDMDHENMFWYRQDPGLGLRLIYFSYDVKMKEKGDIPEGYSVSREKKERFSLILESASTNQTSMYLCASTLISWGKTEAFFGQGTRLTVV.

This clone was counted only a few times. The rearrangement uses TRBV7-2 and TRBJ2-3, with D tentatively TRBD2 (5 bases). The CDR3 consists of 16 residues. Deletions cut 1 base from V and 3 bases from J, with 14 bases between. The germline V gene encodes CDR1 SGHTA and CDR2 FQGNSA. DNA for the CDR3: TGTGCCAGCAGCTTAGGCGCTACTCAGCGGACAGATACGCAGTATTTT. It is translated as CASSLGATQRTDTQYF.

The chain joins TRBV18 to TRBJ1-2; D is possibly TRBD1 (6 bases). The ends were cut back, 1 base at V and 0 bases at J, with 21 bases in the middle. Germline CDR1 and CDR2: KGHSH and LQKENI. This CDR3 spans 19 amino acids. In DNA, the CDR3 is TGTGCCAGCTCACCACGGGCAGGGGTCACCTTTAACGCTAACTATGGCTACACCTTC. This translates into CASSPRAGVTFNANYGYTF.